This TCR beta chain was captured by sequencing in a study of CD8 T cells in Susac syndrome. Reverse transcription of roughly 0.45 to 1 ug RNA was carried out with random hexamers. TCRdb reprocessed the immunoSEQ multiplex PCR reads via MiXCR and lists one record per CDR3 protein. The sample records hundreds of thousands of distinct CDR3 sequences, over 75% being singletons. CDR1 MNHEY and CDR2 SMNVEV come from the germline V gene (reference sequence). The CDR3 runs to 17 residues. Trimming took 2 bases from V and 0 from J, leaving 16 bases between them. Input material: CD8+ T cells from PBMCs. The source of this sequence is a human donor with multiple sclerosis. The chain combines TRBV27 with TRBJ1-2; D perhaps matches TRBD1 (5 bases). This CDR3 is CASSLRISQGANYGYTF. The CDR3 DNA follows: TGTGCCAGCAGTTTAAGGATCTCCCAGGGAGCTAACTATGGCTACACCTTC.